This TCR beta chain was retrieved from a study of shared clonotypes between healthy human individuals. Clones were read by immunoSEQ multiplex PCR, and TCRdb kept only the in-frame ones, dropping some. Found here are more than 400,000 clones, around 96% of them singletons; the top ten hold about 0.068%. The CDR3 length is 20 residues. Germline assignment: CDR1 MNHNS and CDR2 SASEGT. J was trimmed by 6 bases and V by 3 bases; bases with no gene match: 22. Adults of Caucasian background living in Nashville, Tennessee made up all donors. Material: naive CD4+ T cells sorted from blood. Subset of the sample: CD45RA+ positively selected. This chain joins TRBV6-1 and TRBJ2-1, with 8 bases identical to TRBD1. The sequence was collected from a woman younger than 45 in good health. The CDR3: CASSEPTGATGISLLNEQFF. In DNA form, the CDR3 reads TGTGCCAGCAGTGAGCCGACAGGGGCAACGGGGATCTCCCTTCTCAATGAGCAGTTCTTC.